What follows describes a single T cell receptor beta chain. Its antigen is unknown. The data are from a study of cytomegalovirus exposure and HLA in healthy donors. Study observations and caveats: Reportedly, fewer N-insertions than the approximately 690-donor mean appeared in an Asian-associated ancestry cluster in a later analysis. Rare TCR sequences predominated, though certain public TCRs were found in many donors. Several of the most significant clusters appeared, in a later analysis, to be linked to common viral pathogens.

The PCR had 60 Vbeta and 13 Jbeta primers. Original analysis: In a later analysis, 75 million to 95 million unique TCR beta chains included roughly 11 million shared by two or more donors. TCRdb's table, derived via immunoSEQ multiplex PCR, lists solely in-frame clones and lacks some. Clonal size and the V and J genes are those of that table, whereas D and trimming came from the DNA. The sample records 150,000 or so clones, 8.5% to 10% being singletons. This TCR was recovered from a man aged 45-60 years in good health and CMV-seronegative. The specimen sequenced was PBMCs.

The CDR3 protein is CASSVRQAHEQFF. In DNA form, the CDR3 reads TGTGCCAGCAGTGTACGGCAGGCGCATGAGCAGTTCTTC. The rearrangement joins TRBV2 to TRBJ2-1; no definite D call. Germline V gene lookup returns CDR1 SNHLY and CDR2 FYNNEI. V dropped 4 bases and J dropped 8 bases, with 12 bases sitting between them. CDR3 length: 13 amino acids.